This record looks at one T cell receptor (beta chain) sequence and its context. V lost 0 bases and J lost 10; bases outside the gene matches: 7. The CDR3 length is 15 residues. CDR1 is LGHNA, CDR2 YSLEER, per germline. The entry originates in a study of blood T cell repertoires in COVID-19. Overall study context: Samples of COVID-19 (acute and convalescent) were obtained from the United States, Italy and Spain.

The assay was immunoSEQ multiplex PCR, and TCRdb's table has in-frame clones only and misses some. The sample lists 160,000 or so clones, about 81% seen once, with 8% to 9.5% in the top ten. The rearrangement uses TRBV4-3 and TRBJ2-1, with 9 bases identical to TRBD2. The sequenced material came from peripheral blood. The TCR originated in an older woman with acute or convalescent COVID-19. CDR3 nucleotides: TGCGCCAGCAGCCAAGATTTGGCTAGCGGGGCCGAGCAGTTCTTC. Its protein is CASSQDLASGAEQFF.